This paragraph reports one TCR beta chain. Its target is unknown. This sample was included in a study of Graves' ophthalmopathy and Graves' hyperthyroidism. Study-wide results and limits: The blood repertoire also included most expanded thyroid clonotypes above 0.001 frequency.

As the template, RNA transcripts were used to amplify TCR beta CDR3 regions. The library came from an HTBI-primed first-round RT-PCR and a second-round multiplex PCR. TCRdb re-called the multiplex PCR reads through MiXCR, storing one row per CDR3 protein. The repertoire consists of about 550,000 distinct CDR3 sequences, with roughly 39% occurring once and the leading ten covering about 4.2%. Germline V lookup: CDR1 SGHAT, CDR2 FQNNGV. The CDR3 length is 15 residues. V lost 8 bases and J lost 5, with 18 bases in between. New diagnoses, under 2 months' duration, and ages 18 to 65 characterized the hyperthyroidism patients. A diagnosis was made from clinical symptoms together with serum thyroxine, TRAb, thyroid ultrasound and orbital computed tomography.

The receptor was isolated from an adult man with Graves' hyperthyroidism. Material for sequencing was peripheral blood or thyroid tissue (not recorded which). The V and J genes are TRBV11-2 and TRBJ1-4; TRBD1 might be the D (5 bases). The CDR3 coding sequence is TGTGCCAGCTCGCGTCCGGGACGGGTGAATGAAAAACTGTTTTTT. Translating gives CASSRPGRVNEKLFF.